These T cell receptor delta chains were read from a single sample in a study of gamma-delta T cells after stem cell transplantation. TCRdb called clones from the RT-PCR reads again using CATT. The data hold thousands of delta-chain clones, with around 21% observed a single time. Sequences were obtained from gamma-delta T cells. These receptors were taken from a human donor. It is not recorded whose cells these are; they may come from a transplant donor. Both conserved end residues are part of each CDR3. D genes are given only for firm matches. The listing skips clone size in some rows; elsewhere it reads once, few, many or a size class.

clone size: few
J gene: TRDJ1
D gene: TRDD3
V gene: TRDV2
CDR3 DNA: TGTGCCTGTGACACAGGACACAGGTACTGGGGGATGTACACCGATAAACTCATCTTT
CDR3 protein: CACDTGHRYWGMYTDKLIF

clone size: few
J gene: TRDJ1
D gene: TRDD3
V gene: TRDV1
CDR3 DNA: TGTGCTCTTGGGGAGTCCTTATGGAGGAGAGTGGGGGATACGCTATGGTACACCGATAAACTCATCTTT
CDR3 protein: CALGESLWRRVGDTLWYTDKLIF

clone size: large
J gene: TRDJ1
D gene: -
V gene: TRDV2
CDR3 DNA: TGTGCCTGTGACACAGTAGGGATCCGGGGGACCGCGTACACCGATAAACTCATCTTT
CDR3 protein: CACDTVGIRGTAYTDKLIF

clone size: few
J gene: TRDJ1
D gene: TRDD3
V gene: TRDV2
CDR3 DNA: TGTGCCTGTGACACTTTGTTTCCCGTACTGGGGGATACGCGCGATAAACTCATCTTT
CDR3 protein: CACDTLFPVLGDTRDKLIF

clone size: -
J gene: TRDJ1
D gene: TRDD3
V gene: TRDV1
CDR3 DNA: TGTGCTCTTGGGGGATCCCCCCTTAAGGGCCCCCGTACTAGGTACTGGGGGATACGCGACCACACCGATAACCTCATCTTT
CDR3 protein: CALGGSPLKGPRTRYWGIRDHTDNLIF

clone size: few
J gene: TRDJ1
D gene: -
V gene: TRDV1
CDR3 DNA: TGTGCTCTTGGGGAACTCGTTTCCTACTACTGGGGAATATACCACCTCCGGGGCACCGATAAACTCATCTTT
CDR3 protein: CALGELVSYYWGIYHLRGTDKLIF

clone size: -
J gene: TRDJ1
D gene: TRDD3
V gene: TRDV1
CDR3 DNA: TGTGCTCTTGGGGAAATTATTCCTGGGTTGTCTTACTGGGGGATAAGGCTCACCGATAAACTCATCTTT
CDR3 protein: CALGEIIPGLSYWGIRLTDKLIF

clone size: few
J gene: TRDJ1
D gene: TRDD3
V gene: TRDV1
CDR3 DNA: TGTGCTCTTGGGGAACGGGAATTGCTACGCCATTACTGGGGGATACTTACCTCGTACACCGATAAACTCATCTTT
CDR3 protein: CALGERELLRHYWGILTSYTDKLIF

clone size: medium-sized
J gene: TRDJ1
D gene: TRDD3
V gene: TRDV1
CDR3 DNA: TGTGCTCTTGGGGAACTAAAGACCTACCCGATCCTACGAATACTGGGGGATACGGAACCCGATAAACTCATCTTT
CDR3 protein: CALGELKTYPILRILGDTEPDKLIF

clone size: -
J gene: TRDJ3
D gene: TRDD3
V gene: TRDV1
CDR3 DNA: TGTGCTCTTGGGGAACGTCCTACCCCGATACTGGGGGATACACGACCCCGGGACACCCGACAGATGTTTTTC
CDR3 protein: CALGERPTPILGDTRPRDTRQMFF

clone size: medium-sized
J gene: TRDJ1
D gene: TRDD3
V gene: TRDV1
CDR3 DNA: TGTGCTCTTGGGGGGCGTCCTTCCTACGTGCACTGGGGGATACGCGAATACGATAAACTCATCTTT
CDR3 protein: CALGGRPSYVHWGIREYDKLIF

clone size: -
J gene: TRDJ1
D gene: TRDD3
V gene: TRDV1
CDR3 DNA: TGTGCACTTGGGGAACTAAGGAGGTTCCTAAGTACTGGGGGATACGCGTATTTTGCCGATAAACTCATCTTT
CDR3 protein: CALGELRRFLSTGGYAYFADKLIF